The TCR beta chain described here comes from a study of T cell repertoires in cytomegalovirus infection. Study as a whole: Public TCR beta signatures indicated both CMV infection and matching HLA type. Points from the study as a whole: People with CMV and the relevant HLA were identified by cumulative public TCR beta family frequency. CMV-specific TCR beta clonotypes restricted by HLA-C were the ones dominating the ex vivo response.

On this clonotype itself: Antigen unknown.

Trimming cost V 6 bases and J 6 bases; bases outside gene matches: 2. The CDR3 contains 11 residues. In germline, CDR1 is MNHNS, CDR2 SASEGT. TCRdb re-called the reads with MiXCR, one entry per CDR3 protein. The sample yields about 260,000 distinct CDR3 sequences, 12% to 15% seen once. The material sequenced was PBMCs. This TCR came from a human donor in good health (CMV status not recorded). Some clones in this sample may be carry-over from other donors' samples. The chain joins TRBV6-1 to TRBJ2-7; the match to TRBD1 covers 7 bases. CDR3: CASRQGFEQYF. CDR3 bases: TGTGCCAGCAGACAGGGGTTCGAGCAGTACTTC.